These T cell receptor beta chains were read from a single sample in a study of cytomegalovirus exposure and HLA in healthy donors. TCRdb's copy holds only in-frame clones and misses some; the assay was immunoSEQ multiplex PCR. The sample contains 150,000 to 200,000 clones, more than 70% of which appear only once. Sequencing input: PBMCs. These receptor sequences come from a man younger than 35 in good health and CMV-seropositive. The CDR3 runs from the conserved cysteine through the conserved F or W. Fields, in order: V gene, clone size, D gene, J gene, CDR3 DNA, CDR3 protein. A D gene is named only where the DNA matches it firmly. Part of the rows lack a size; the others show once, few, many or a class for expanded clones.

>TRBV25-1|.|TRBD1|TRBJ2-1
TGTGCCAGCAGCGACAGACAGGGATTCCGCAATGAGCAGTTCTTC
CASSDRQGFRNEQFF
>TRBV28|.|TRBD2|TRBJ2-7
TGTGCCAGCACCGGGGGGTCCTACGAGCAGTACTTC
CASTGGSYEQYF
>TRBV2|.|.|TRBJ2-1
TGTGCCAGCAGTGAGGAGGCGGCGACTGAGCAGTTCTTC
CASSEEAATEQFF
>TRBV5-1|.|TRBD2|TRBJ2-7
TGCGCCAGCAGTGCCCAGACTAGCGGGGTCGAGCAGTACTTC
CASSAQTSGVEQYF
>TRBV29-1|.|TRBD2|TRBJ2-1
TGCAGCGTTGATCGGACTAGCGGGTACAATGAGCAGTTCTTC
CSVDRTSGYNEQFF
>TRBV28|.|.|TRBJ1-5
TGTGCCAGCAGTGCCCCCCCCAGAGGTCAGCCCCAGCATTTT
CASSAPPRGQPQHF
>TRBV5-4|few|.|TRBJ2-7
TGTGCCAGCACCCTCGGAGGGGAGTACGAGCAGTACTTC
CASTLGGEYEQYF
>TRBV28|.|.|TRBJ2-7
TGTGCCAGCAGTTTATGGGGCGGGCAGACCTACGAGCAGTACTTC
CASSLWGGQTYEQYF
>TRBV28|few|TRBD1|TRBJ1-5
TGTGCCAGCAGTACATTCACACTAGGACAGGGGGATCAGCCCCAGCATTTT
CASSTFTLGQGDQPQHF
>TRBV25-1|once|.|TRBJ2-7
TGTGCCAGCAGTGTCCTTTACGAGCAGTACTTC
CASSVLYEQYF
>TRBV7-9|.|TRBD1|TRBJ1-5
TGTGCCAGCAGCTTAGCAGTGTTCGGGACAGGGGACATTCAGCCCCAGCATTTT
CASSLAVFGTGDIQPQHF
>TRBV7-9|.|.|TRBJ1-1
TGTGCCAGCAGCCCAGTGGGACACATGAACACTGAAGCTTTCTTT
CASSPVGHMNTEAFF
>TRBV30|few|TRBD2|TRBJ2-1
TGTGCCTGGAGCGCGGGACTAGCGGGGGGAAATGAGCAGTTCTTC
CAWSAGLAGGNEQFF
>TRBV5-4|.|.|TRBJ1-2
TGTGCCAGCAGCCGACTGACGGGGGGGCCTAGCTATGGCTACACCTTC
CASSRLTGGPSYGYTF
>TRBV6-4|.|.|TRBJ1-1
TGTGCCAGCAGTGTAACAGGGCAGACTGAAGCTTTCTTT
CASSVTGQTEAFF
>TRBV5-1|.|.|TRBJ1-4
TGCGCCAGCAGAGACGGTGCGGCCAATGAAAAACTGTTTTTT
CASRDGAANEKLFF
>TRBV7-7|.|.|TRBJ2-7
TGTGCCAGCAGCTTAGCCGGTAGAGACGAGCAGTACTTC
CASSLAGRDEQYF
>TRBV19|.|TRBD1|TRBJ2-6
TGTGCCAGTAGTAAGGGGGTTCGGGACAGGGAAGGCTCTGGGGCCAACGTCCTGACTTTC
CASSKGVRDREGSGANVLTF
>TRBV5-1|.|TRBD1|TRBJ2-7
TGCGCCAGCAGGGGACAGGGCTACGAGCAGTACTTC
CASRGQGYEQYF
>TRBV7-9|.|TRBD1|TRBJ2-2
TGTGCCAGCAGCTTCCGGACAGGGAACACCGGGGAGCTGTTTTTT
CASSFRTGNTGELFF
>TRBV7-9|once|.|TRBJ2-7
TGTTCCAGCAGCTCCCCCATTGAGGGCCAACCCTTAAGGCAGTACTTC
CSSSSPIEGQPLRQYF
>TRBV2|.|.|TRBJ1-2
TGTGCCAGAAGGGGGTATGGCTACACCTTC
CARRGYGYTF
>TRBV4-1|.|.|TRBJ1-1
TGCGCCAGCAGCCATACAATGGGGGGGCTAGACACTGAAGCTTTCTTT
CASSHTMGGLDTEAFF
>TRBV14|.|.|TRBJ2-5
TGTGCCAGCAGCCAAGAATTCCCCGGTCGTGTGTCCGAGACCCAGTACTTC
CASSQEFPGRVSETQYF
>TRBV6-5|.|TRBD1|TRBJ2-7
TGTGCCAGCAGTTACTCGCCCGGGACAGGATCCTACGAGCAGTACTTC
CASSYSPGTGSYEQYF
>TRBV18|.|TRBD2|TRBJ2-3
TGTGCCAGCTCACCAAATAGCGGGAACTCAGGGGATACGCAGTATTTT
CASSPNSGNSGDTQYF
>TRBV15|once|.|TRBJ1-1
TGTGCCACCAGCAGGCAGGGGAACACTGAAGCTTTCTTT
CATSRQGNTEAFF
>TRBV6-5|few|TRBD1|TRBJ1-3
TGTGCCAGCAGAACAGGGACAGGGTCTGGAAACACCATATATTTT
CASRTGTGSGNTIYF
>TRBV18|.|.|TRBJ2-6
TGTGCCAGCTCACCGGTTACAGGGCCTCGCTCTGGGGCCAACGTCCTGACTTTC
CASSPVTGPRSGANVLTF
>TRBV6-5|.|TRBD2|TRBJ2-7
TGTGCCAGCAGTTACTCGCCTAGCGGCTCCTACGAGCAGTACTTC
CASSYSPSGSYEQYF
>TRBV7-6|.|TRBD1|TRBJ2-7
TGTGCCAGCAGCTTACGCCGGGACAGGGACTACGAGCAGTACTTC
CASSLRRDRDYEQYF
>TRBV7-9|few|TRBD2|TRBJ2-7
TGTGCCAGCAGCTTAGTTACTAGCGGGAGGCCCTACGAGCAGTACTTC
CASSLVTSGRPYEQYF
>TRBV7-3|.|.|TRBJ2-1
TGTGCCAGCAGCTCCGGACAAGACAATGAGCAGTTCTTC
CASSSGQDNEQFF
>TRBV28|.|.|TRBJ2-1
TGTGCCAGCAGTTTGGTACTGGGGGGTCAGGCTTACAATGAGCAGTTCTTC
CASSLVLGGQAYNEQFF
>TRBV6-5|.|.|TRBJ1-3
TGTGCCAGCAGTCCCATGCCAGGGACTGGAAACACCATATATTTT
CASSPMPGTGNTIYF
>TRBV5-4|.|TRBD1|TRBJ2-1
TGTGCCAGCAGCTTGGCCGGGACAGGGGGCAATGAGCAGTTCTTC
CASSLAGTGGNEQFF
>TRBV7-9|.|TRBD2|TRBJ2-3
TGTGCCAGCAGCTTAGCCGCGGGAGTCACAGATACGCAGTATTTT
CASSLAAGVTDTQYF
>TRBV9|.|.|TRBJ1-5
TGTGCCAGCAGTCGTAGCGCGGATCAGCCCCAGCATTTT
CASSRSADQPQHF
>TRBV28|once|TRBD2|TRBJ2-7
TGTGCCAGCAGTCCCTACGGCGGGAGATCCTACGAGCAGTACTTC
CASSPYGGRSYEQYF
>TRBV6-1|.|TRBD1|TRBJ1-5
TGTGCCAGCAGGCGACAGGGGGAAGTCACTCAGCCCCAGCATTTT
CASRRQGEVTQPQHF
>TRBV7-9|.|TRBD2|TRBJ2-5
TGTGCCAGCAGCCCGCCTCCGGGTCCTAGGAGGGCGGGAGCCCAGTACTTC
CASSPPPGPRRAGAQYF
>TRBV7-9|few|.|TRBJ2-3
TGTGCCAGCAGCTCCGCTTACCTAACCACAGATACGCAGTATTTT
CASSSAYLTTDTQYF
>TRBV5-1|.|.|TRBJ1-1
TGCGCCAGCAGCTTGGGCCAAGCGGGCACTGAAGCTTTCTTT
CASSLGQAGTEAFF
>TRBV4-2|.|TRBD1|TRBJ2-5
TGTGCCAGCAGCCAAGAGGGGGGACAGGGGGCGGAGACCCAGTACTTC
CASSQEGGQGAETQYF
>TRBV11-3|.|TRBD2|TRBJ2-3
TGTGCCAGCAGCTCCGGACTAGCGGGGAGTAGCACAGATACGCAGTATTTT
CASSSGLAGSSTDTQYF
>TRBV23-1|.|.|TRBJ1-5
TGCGCCAGCACCACTGGGGGCAGCGGTGGAGTAGTTACGGATCAGCCCCAGCATTTT
CASTTGGSGGVVTDQPQHF
>TRBV25-1|.|TRBD2|TRBJ2-1
TGTGCCAGCAGTGGAGGGACTAGCGGGAGGCCCCACGAGCAGTTCTTC
CASSGGTSGRPHEQFF
>TRBV25-1|.|TRBD2|TRBJ2-7
TGTGCCAGCAGAAGCGGGAGTTGGGACGAGCAGTACTTC
CASRSGSWDEQYF
>TRBV7-8|.|.|TRBJ2-7
TGTGCCAGCAGCTTAGAGTACGCTAGCTCCTACGAGCAGTACTTC
CASSLEYASSYEQYF
>TRBV27|.|TRBD1|TRBJ1-6
TGTGCCAGCAGGAGGACAGGGGTTTCACCCCTCCACTTT
CASRRTGVSPLHF
>TRBV19|.|.|TRBJ2-7
TGTGCCAGTAGTATCAGGGTTGGGATTACGCCAACGCAGCAGTACTTC
CASSIRVGITPTQQYF
>TRBV29-1|.|.|TRBJ2-7
TGCAGCGTTGTAAACGGTCCCTACGAGCAGTACTTC
CSVVNGPYEQYF
>TRBV2|.|TRBD1|TRBJ2-5
TGTGCCAGCAGTGGTGGACAGGGGGCATTAGCCCAAGAGACCCAGTACTTC
CASSGGQGALAQETQYF
>TRBV5-4|.|.|TRBJ2-1
TGTGCCAGCAGCTTGGTTGGAGGCCGATACAATGAGCAGTTCTTC
CASSLVGGRYNEQFF
>TRBV5-5|few|.|TRBJ2-2
TGTGCCAGCAGCCTGAGGGATATAGACACCGGGGAGCTGTTTTTT
CASSLRDIDTGELFF
>TRBV18|.|.|TRBJ1-2
TGTGCCAGCTTACAGGACGGCGGCTACACCTTC
CASLQDGGYTF
>TRBV10-3|.|TRBD1|TRBJ1-1
TGTGCCATCAAAGGGACAGTGAACACTGAAGCTTTCTTT
CAIKGTVNTEAFF
>TRBV7-9|.|.|TRBJ1-1
TGTGCCAGCAGCTTAGATGCATGGGCTCCCATGAACACTGAAGCTTTCTTT
CASSLDAWAPMNTEAFF
>TRBV7-3|.|TRBD1|TRBJ2-5
TGTGCCAGCAGCTTCCAGGGGGCGGATACAGAGACCCAGTACTTC
CASSFQGADTETQYF